This T cell receptor (beta chain) was obtained from a study of blood T cell repertoires in COVID-19. V lost 4 bases and J lost 0; bases outside the gene matches: 12. The CDR3 covers 19 residues. Per germline, CDR1 LNHDA and CDR2 SQIVND (reference sequence). This clone was recorded once. Authors' processing steps: Scientists estimated how many nucleated cells there were by amplifying reference gene primers. Method: immunoSEQ multiplex PCR; TCRdb's copy keeps in-frame clones and lacks some. V and J calls and clone size are copied from that table; D and trimming were computed from the DNA. The profile shows approximately 80,000 clones, approximately 90% of them singletons.

Sequencing was performed on peripheral blood. The chain joins TRBV19 to TRBJ2-4; 10 bases align to TRBD2. This clonotype was sampled from a woman of 80 years or more with acute or convalescent COVID-19. The DNA of the CDR3 is TGTGCCAGTAGTACGGATTTAGCGGGGGGCTTCCTAGCCAAAAACATTCAGTACTTC. Its protein product is CASSTDLAGGFLAKNIQYF. The entire variable domain, with the rest obtained from reference TRBV19 and TRBJ2-4, is as follows: DGGITQSPKYLFRKEGQNVTLSCEQNLNHDAMYWYRQDPGQGLRLIYYSQIVNDFQKGDIAEGYSVSREKKESFPLTVTSAQKNPTAFYLCASSTDLAGGFLAKNIQYFGAGTRLSVL.